This T cell receptor beta chain is from a study of blood T cell repertoires in COVID-19. Overall study context: Donors in the United States, Italy and Spain gave samples during acute or convalescent COVID-19. T cells, B-cell-depleted T cells, or PBMCs supplied cDNA or gDNA.

Germline V CDR1 and CDR2: GTSNPN, SVGIG (reference sequence). V dropped 5 bases and J dropped 5; count of bases not matched to a gene: 7. The CDR3 spans 13 residues. Repertoires were generated with immunoSEQ multiplex PCR, while TCRdb's copy carries only in-frame clones and drops some. The data contain roughly 110,000 clones, 75% to 90% of them seen just once; the ten biggest clones take up about 8.1%. The chain carries TRBV30 and TRBJ1-1, with 8 bases fitting TRBD1. This TCR was recovered from a woman in her forties with acute or convalescent COVID-19. The sequenced sample consisted of peripheral blood. CDR3: CAWRRTGQTEAFF. CDR3 nucleotide sequence: TGTGCCTGGCGGAGGACAGGGCAAACTGAAGCTTTCTTT.